Listed below are T cell receptor beta chains from one sample, sequenced in a study of neurological immune-mediated disorders. TCRdb reprocessed the 5' RACE reads via MiXCR and lists one record per CDR3 protein. Seen here are around 61,000 distinct CDR3 sequences, around 5% observed once, and the top ten hold around 5.3%. The specimen was PBMCs. The source is a human donor with multiple sclerosis. The donor label of this sample is uncertain. Each CDR3 is given with its conserved first and last residue. Each record gives: J gene, D gene, V gene, clone size, CDR3 length, CDR3 DNA, CDR3 protein. D genes are given only for firm matches. The size of a clone is reported for some rows only, either as once, few or many, or as a class for expanded clones.

j_call: TRBJ2-1; d_call: TRBD2; v_call: TRBV15; clone_size: many; cdr3_length: 13; cdr3_nt: TGTGCCACCTCGCGGGGGTTCCACAATGAGCAGTTCTTC; cdr3_aa: CATSRGFHNEQFF
j_call: TRBJ1-2; d_call: NA; v_call: TRBV5-5; clone_size: many; cdr3_length: 14; cdr3_nt: TGTGCCAGCAGCTTGACATCCCCGATAGAGGGCTACACCTTC; cdr3_aa: CASSLTSPIEGYTF
j_call: TRBJ2-7; d_call: TRBD2; v_call: TRBV12-3/TRBV12-4; clone_size: many; cdr3_length: 16; cdr3_nt: TGTGCCAGCAGTGGATGGACTAGCGGGGGGTCGAACGAGCAGTACTTC; cdr3_aa: CASSGWTSGGSNEQYF
j_call: TRBJ2-1; d_call: NA; v_call: TRBV20-1; clone_size: many; cdr3_length: 17; cdr3_nt: TGCAGTGCTGGGGGGACATTCGGGTCGGGCTCCTACAATGAGCAGTTCTTC; cdr3_aa: CSAGGTFGSGSYNEQFF
j_call: TRBJ1-1; d_call: TRBD1; v_call: TRBV12-3/TRBV12-4; clone_size: many; cdr3_length: 16; cdr3_nt: TGTGCCAGCAGCCAAGGGGCGGACAGGGGGCTGGAAGGAGCTTTCTTT; cdr3_aa: CASSQGADRGLEGAFF
j_call: TRBJ1-2; d_call: TRBD1; v_call: TRBV6-5; clone_size: many; cdr3_length: 15; cdr3_nt: TGTGCCAGCAGTTTTTCCAGGGGGCTTCAGAGTGGCTACACCTTC; cdr3_aa: CASSFSRGLQSGYTF
j_call: TRBJ2-7; d_call: TRBD2; v_call: TRBV6-2/TRBV6-3; clone_size: many; cdr3_length: 16; cdr3_nt: TGTGCCAGCAGTTCCTTTGGACTAGCGGTTTCTGGCGAGCAGTACTTC; cdr3_aa: CASSSFGLAVSGEQYF
j_call: TRBJ1-2; d_call: NA; v_call: TRBV3-1; clone_size: many; cdr3_length: 11; cdr3_nt: TGTGCCAGCAGCCAGTTGTTGGGCTACACCTTC; cdr3_aa: CASSQLLGYTF
j_call: TRBJ2-3; d_call: NA; v_call: TRBV20-1; clone_size: many; cdr3_length: 12; cdr3_nt: TGTGGGGGAAGGGGCTCCACAGATACGCAGTATTTT; cdr3_aa: CGGRGSTDTQYF
j_call: TRBJ2-4; d_call: NA; v_call: TRBV5-1; clone_size: many; cdr3_length: 15; cdr3_nt: TGCGCCAGCAGCTTTTTATCAGGGCAGGAAAACATTCAGTACTTC; cdr3_aa: CASSFLSGQENIQYF
j_call: TRBJ1-2; d_call: NA; v_call: TRBV20-1; clone_size: many; cdr3_length: 14; cdr3_nt: TGCAGTGCTGGGCGAGGGCGGACCTCCTATGGCTACACCTTC; cdr3_aa: CSAGRGRTSYGYTF
j_call: TRBJ2-5; d_call: TRBD1; v_call: TRBV20-1; clone_size: many; cdr3_length: 14; cdr3_nt: TGCAGTGCTAGGAACAGGGGGCTTCTGGAGACCCAGTACTTC; cdr3_aa: CSARNRGLLETQYF
j_call: TRBJ2-7; d_call: TRBD2; v_call: TRBV12-3/TRBV12-4; clone_size: many; cdr3_length: 17; cdr3_nt: TGTGCCAGCAGTTTCAGGACTAGCGGGGGGAGCTCCTACGAGCAGTACTTC; cdr3_aa: CASSFRTSGGSSYEQYF
j_call: TRBJ2-7; d_call: NA; v_call: TRBV12-3/TRBV12-4; clone_size: many; cdr3_length: 14; cdr3_nt: TGTGCCAGCAGTCCCCGGAGGGGCGGGTACGAGCAGTACTTC; cdr3_aa: CASSPRRGGYEQYF
j_call: TRBJ2-5; d_call: NA; v_call: TRBV20-1; clone_size: many; cdr3_length: 14; cdr3_nt: TGCAGTGCCCTTCGGGGGAACCTACAAGAGACCCAGTACTTC; cdr3_aa: CSALRGNLQETQYF
j_call: TRBJ2-1; d_call: NA; v_call: TRBV5-1; clone_size: many; cdr3_length: 15; cdr3_nt: TGCGCCAGCAGCCCGGCGGGGGCTCCGAGGAATGAGCAGTTCTTC; cdr3_aa: CASSPAGAPRNEQFF
j_call: TRBJ1-2; d_call: NA; v_call: TRBV5-1; clone_size: many; cdr3_length: 16; cdr3_nt: TGCGCCAGCAGCTTGGGACCGGGAGTTCCGGGGGCAAGCTACACCTTC; cdr3_aa: CASSLGPGVPGASYTF
j_call: TRBJ2-1; d_call: TRBD1; v_call: TRBV5-1; clone_size: many; cdr3_length: 15; cdr3_nt: TGCGCCAGCAGGCAGGGACAGGGTTCCTACAATGAGCAGTTCTTC; cdr3_aa: CASRQGQGSYNEQFF
j_call: TRBJ1-5; d_call: NA; v_call: TRBV7-2; clone_size: many; cdr3_length: 16; cdr3_nt: TGTGCCAGCAGCTTAGTATCTCTTGGGGGGTATCAGCCCCAGCATTTT; cdr3_aa: CASSLVSLGGYQPQHF
j_call: TRBJ2-7; d_call: TRBD1; v_call: TRBV5-1; clone_size: many; cdr3_length: 17; cdr3_nt: TGCGCCAGCAGCTTGCGTTCGGGCGGGACAGGGGCCTACGAGCAGTACTTC; cdr3_aa: CASSLRSGGTGAYEQYF
j_call: TRBJ1-6; d_call: NA; v_call: TRBV6-6; clone_size: many; cdr3_length: 13; cdr3_nt: TGTGCCAGCAGCCGCGAGGGTAATTCACCCCTCCACTTT; cdr3_aa: CASSREGNSPLHF
j_call: TRBJ2-5; d_call: NA; v_call: TRBV20-1; clone_size: many; cdr3_length: 19; cdr3_nt: TGCAGTGCTAGAGATTGGACAGCCAAGAACAGGTTGTACCAAGAGACCCAGTACTTC; cdr3_aa: CSARDWTAKNRLYQETQYF
j_call: TRBJ1-1; d_call: NA; v_call: TRBV7-6; clone_size: many; cdr3_length: 17; cdr3_nt: TGTGCCAGCAGCTTACAGGATAATGACCCAATGAACACTGAAGCTTTCTTT; cdr3_aa: CASSLQDNDPMNTEAFF
j_call: TRBJ1-1; d_call: NA; v_call: TRBV5-1; clone_size: many; cdr3_length: 14; cdr3_nt: TGCGCCAGCAGCCCTGCTCGACTTGGGACTGAAGCTTTCTTT; cdr3_aa: CASSPARLGTEAFF
j_call: TRBJ1-5; d_call: TRBD1; v_call: TRBV7-8; clone_size: many; cdr3_length: 14; cdr3_nt: TGTGCCAGCAGCTTTTGGGACAGGGCCCAGCCCCAGCATTTT; cdr3_aa: CASSFWDRAQPQHF
j_call: TRBJ2-3; d_call: TRBD1; v_call: TRBV20-1; clone_size: many; cdr3_length: 14; cdr3_nt: TGCAGTGCGACCCGGGACAGGCGGACAGATACGCAGTATTTT; cdr3_aa: CSATRDRRTDTQYF
j_call: TRBJ1-5; d_call: NA; v_call: TRBV20-1; clone_size: many; cdr3_length: 12; cdr3_nt: TGCAGTGCTGCCAGATCCAATCAGCCCCAGCATTTT; cdr3_aa: CSAARSNQPQHF
j_call: TRBJ2-2; d_call: NA; v_call: TRBV12-3/TRBV12-4; clone_size: many; cdr3_length: 12; cdr3_nt: TGTGCCAGCAGACCAGGGGAGGGGGAGCTGTTTTTT; cdr3_aa: CASRPGEGELFF
j_call: TRBJ1-2; d_call: NA; v_call: TRBV19; clone_size: NA; cdr3_length: 12; cdr3_nt: TGTGCCAGTAGTAGAAGGATGGCTGGCTACACCTTC; cdr3_aa: CASSRRMAGYTF
j_call: TRBJ2-1; d_call: TRBD1; v_call: TRBV5-5; clone_size: many; cdr3_length: 13; cdr3_nt: TGTGCCAGCAGCTTTGGGACAGACAATGAGCAGTTCTTC; cdr3_aa: CASSFGTDNEQFF
j_call: TRBJ2-6; d_call: NA; v_call: TRBV27; clone_size: many; cdr3_length: 13; cdr3_nt: TGTGCCAGCAGTTCTTCTGGGGCCAACGTCCTGACTTTC; cdr3_aa: CASSSSGANVLTF
j_call: TRBJ2-7; d_call: NA; v_call: TRBV5-1; clone_size: many; cdr3_length: 16; cdr3_nt: TGCGCCAGCAGCTTGTCAGCAGCGGGCACGGCCTACGAGCAGTACTTC; cdr3_aa: CASSLSAAGTAYEQYF
j_call: TRBJ1-2; d_call: TRBD1; v_call: TRBV2; clone_size: many; cdr3_length: 13; cdr3_nt: TGTGCCAGCAGTCAGACAGGGGGATATGGCTACACCTTC; cdr3_aa: CASSQTGGYGYTF
j_call: TRBJ2-1; d_call: TRBD2; v_call: TRBV20-1; clone_size: many; cdr3_length: 15; cdr3_nt: TGCAGTGCTAGAGATAGGCAGCGGGGGGAGGATGAGCAGTTCTTC; cdr3_aa: CSARDRQRGEDEQFF
j_call: TRBJ2-5; d_call: TRBD2; v_call: TRBV5-1; clone_size: many; cdr3_length: 16; cdr3_nt: TGCGCCAGCAGCTGGGGACTAGCGGTTTCCCAAGAGACCCAGTACTTC; cdr3_aa: CASSWGLAVSQETQYF
j_call: TRBJ1-1; d_call: TRBD1; v_call: TRBV15; clone_size: many; cdr3_length: 16; cdr3_nt: TGTGCCACCAGCAGATACGACAGGGGGCCGAACACTGAAGCTTTCTTT; cdr3_aa: CATSRYDRGPNTEAFF
j_call: TRBJ2-5; d_call: TRBD1; v_call: TRBV29-1; clone_size: many; cdr3_length: 13; cdr3_nt: TGCAGCGCTGCCCCAGGGGGTAGAGAGACCCAGTACTTC; cdr3_aa: CSAAPGGRETQYF
j_call: TRBJ1-5; d_call: NA; v_call: TRBV3-1; clone_size: many; cdr3_length: 16; cdr3_nt: TGTGCCAGCAGCCCTCGGGCTTTCCTCGGCGATCAGCCCCAGCATTTT; cdr3_aa: CASSPRAFLGDQPQHF
j_call: TRBJ1-4; d_call: NA; v_call: TRBV7-9; clone_size: many; cdr3_length: 14; cdr3_nt: TGTGCCAGCAGCTTAGTGATGGGACTGGGGGATCTGTTTTTT; cdr3_aa: CASSLVMGLGDLFF
j_call: TRBJ1-6; d_call: TRBD1; v_call: TRBV5-1; clone_size: many; cdr3_length: 15; cdr3_nt: TGCGCCAGCAGCTTGGGGGGACAGCGGGGTTCACCCCTCCACTTT; cdr3_aa: CASSLGGQRGSPLHF
j_call: TRBJ2-3; d_call: NA; v_call: TRBV5-5; clone_size: many; cdr3_length: 16; cdr3_nt: TGTGCCAGCAGCTCACTTCCGGGACATCCCACAGATACGCAGTATTTT; cdr3_aa: CASSSLPGHPTDTQYF